The rows below give T cell receptor beta chains drawn from one sample of a study of CD8 T cells in Susac syndrome. TCRdb itself ran the immunoSEQ multiplex PCR reads through MiXCR, one entry per CDR3 protein. The table includes about 83,000 distinct CDR3 sequences, 85% to 95% detected once. Sequencing used CD8+ T cells from PBMCs. Receptors were obtained from a human donor with Susac syndrome. Each CDR3 is given with its conserved first and last residue. The D gene is left open where the match is weak.

TRBJ1-2,TRBD1,TRBV20-1,CSARETGGYDYGYTF
TRBJ2-7,-,TRBV9,CASSVGSGISYEQYF
TRBJ2-7,TRBD1,TRBV30,CAWGLDRGEYEQYF
TRBJ2-1,-,TRBV27,CASRETISYNEQFF
TRBJ1-2,-,TRBV6-1,CASSQTPLHGYTF
TRBJ2-1,-,TRBV27,CASSFTSDNEQFF
TRBJ2-5,-,TRBV18,CASSSADSGPGTQYF
TRBJ2-5,-,TRBV24-1,CATTAGPGGRETQYF
TRBJ2-7,-,TRBV4-1,CASSQPGHGSSYEQYF
TRBJ2-7,-,TRBV6-6,CASSFSDSRYEQYF
TRBJ2-7,TRBD2,TRBV5-4,CASSPYTSGNYEQYF
TRBJ2-7,-,TRBV5-6,CASSGGAYEQYF
TRBJ2-5,-,TRBV3-1,CASSQDGYVQETQYF
TRBJ2-1,TRBD1,TRBV7-9,CASSGSGTGDIDEQFF
TRBJ2-5,-,TRBV29-1,CSVEIEGRYQETQYF
TRBJ1-5,-,TRBV30,CAWSDGPNQPQHF
TRBJ2-7,TRBD2,TRBV20-1,CSARDVREGAYEQYF
TRBJ1-2,-,TRBV3-1,CASSLSVQPYGYTF
TRBJ2-7,-,TRBV5-1,CASSYLGFYEQYF
TRBJ2-7,TRBD1,TRBV25-1,CASEGQVSYEQYF
TRBJ2-7,-,TRBV6-2/TRBV6-3,CASLQRSTAREQYF
TRBJ2-1,-,TRBV7-9,CASRGGANEQFF
TRBJ2-4,-,TRBV9,CASSEGGSSLQYF
TRBJ2-1,-,TRBV15,CATSSPGTYNEQFF
TRBJ2-5,-,TRBV5-6,CASSFHRGETQYF
TRBJ2-3,TRBD1,TRBV7-9,CASSNLGTAQNCTQYF
TRBJ2-7,TRBD2,TRBV15,CATRSTSAAYEQYF